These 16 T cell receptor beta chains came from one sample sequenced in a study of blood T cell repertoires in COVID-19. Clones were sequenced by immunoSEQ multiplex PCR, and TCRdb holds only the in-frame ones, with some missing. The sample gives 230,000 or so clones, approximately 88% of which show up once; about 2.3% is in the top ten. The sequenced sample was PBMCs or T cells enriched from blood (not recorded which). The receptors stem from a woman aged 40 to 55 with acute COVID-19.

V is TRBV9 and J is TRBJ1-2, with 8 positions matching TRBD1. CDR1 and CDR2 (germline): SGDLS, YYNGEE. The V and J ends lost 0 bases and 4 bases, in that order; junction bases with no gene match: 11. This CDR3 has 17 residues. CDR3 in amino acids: CASSVGVGQGFGYGYTF. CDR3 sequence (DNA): TGTGCCAGCAGCGTAGGGGTTGGACAGGGTTTTGGCTATGGCTACACCTTC.

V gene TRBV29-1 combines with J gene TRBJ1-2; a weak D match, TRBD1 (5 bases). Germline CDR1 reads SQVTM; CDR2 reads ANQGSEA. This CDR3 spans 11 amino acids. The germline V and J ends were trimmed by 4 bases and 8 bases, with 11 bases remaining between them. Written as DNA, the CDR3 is TGCAGCGTTGCCAAAGGGGAAGGCTACACCTTC. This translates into CSVAKGEGYTF.

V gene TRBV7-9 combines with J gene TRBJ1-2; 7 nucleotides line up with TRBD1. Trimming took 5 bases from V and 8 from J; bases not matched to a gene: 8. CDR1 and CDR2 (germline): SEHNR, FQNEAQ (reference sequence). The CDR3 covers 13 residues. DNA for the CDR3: TGTGCCAGCAGCCCCGACAGGGAAAAGGGCTACACCTTC. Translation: CASSPDREKGYTF.

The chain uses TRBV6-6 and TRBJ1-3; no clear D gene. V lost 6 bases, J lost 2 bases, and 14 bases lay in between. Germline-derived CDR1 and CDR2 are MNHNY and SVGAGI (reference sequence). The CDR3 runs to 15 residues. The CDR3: CASSPGPTTGNTIYF. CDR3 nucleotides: TGTGCCAGCAGCCCCGGACCGACTACTGGAAACACCATATATTTT.

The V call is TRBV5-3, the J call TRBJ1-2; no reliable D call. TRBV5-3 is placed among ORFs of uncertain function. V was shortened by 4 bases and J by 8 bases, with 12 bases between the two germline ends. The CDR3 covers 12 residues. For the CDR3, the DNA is TGTGCCAGAAGCATATACGGTGTGGGCTACACCTTC. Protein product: CARSIYGVGYTF.

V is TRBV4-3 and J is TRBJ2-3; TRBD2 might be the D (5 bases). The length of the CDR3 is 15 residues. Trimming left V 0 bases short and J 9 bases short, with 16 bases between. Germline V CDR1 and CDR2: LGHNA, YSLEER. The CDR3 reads CASSQDRAARETQYF. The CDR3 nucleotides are TGCGCCAGCAGCCAAGATCGGGCGGCGAGGGAAACGCAGTATTTT.

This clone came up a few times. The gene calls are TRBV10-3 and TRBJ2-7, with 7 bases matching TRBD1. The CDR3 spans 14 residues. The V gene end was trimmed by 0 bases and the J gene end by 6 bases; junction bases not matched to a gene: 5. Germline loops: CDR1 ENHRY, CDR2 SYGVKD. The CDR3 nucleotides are TGTGCCATCAGTGAGTCGTCGGGACAGCGCGAGCAGTACGTC. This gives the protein CAISESSGQREQYV.

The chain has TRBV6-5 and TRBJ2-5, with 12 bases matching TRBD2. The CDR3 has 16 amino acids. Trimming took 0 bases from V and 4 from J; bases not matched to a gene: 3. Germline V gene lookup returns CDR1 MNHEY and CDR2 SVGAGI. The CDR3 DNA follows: TGTGCCAGCAGTTACTCCCGGACTAGCGGGATAGAGACCCAGTACTTC. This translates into CASSYSRTSGIETQYF.

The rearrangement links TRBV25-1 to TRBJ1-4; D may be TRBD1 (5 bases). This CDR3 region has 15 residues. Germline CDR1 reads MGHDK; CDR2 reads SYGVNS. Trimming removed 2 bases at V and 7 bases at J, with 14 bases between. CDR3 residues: CASSEGKGQGEKLFF. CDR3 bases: TGTGCCAGCAGTGAAGGCAAGGGGCAGGGTGAAAAACTGTTTTTT.

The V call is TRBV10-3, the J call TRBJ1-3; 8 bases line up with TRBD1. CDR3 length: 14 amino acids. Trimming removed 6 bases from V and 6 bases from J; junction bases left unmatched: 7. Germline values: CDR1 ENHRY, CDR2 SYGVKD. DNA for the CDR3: TGTGCCATCAGAACGACAGGGGAAGAAAACACCATATATTTT. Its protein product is CAIRTTGEENTIYF.

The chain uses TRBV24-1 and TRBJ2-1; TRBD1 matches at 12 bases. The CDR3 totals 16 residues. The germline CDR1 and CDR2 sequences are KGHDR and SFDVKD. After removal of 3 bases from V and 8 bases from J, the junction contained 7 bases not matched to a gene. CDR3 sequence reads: CATSDQGQGAGDEQFF. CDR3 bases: TGTGCCACCAGTGATCAGGGACAGGGGGCAGGAGATGAGCAGTTCTTC.

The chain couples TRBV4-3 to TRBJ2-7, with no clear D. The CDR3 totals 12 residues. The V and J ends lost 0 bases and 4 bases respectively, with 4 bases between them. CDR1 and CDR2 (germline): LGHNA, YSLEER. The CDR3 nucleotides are TGCGCCAGCAGCCAAGACCCTTACGAGCAGTACTTC. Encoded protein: CASSQDPYEQYF.

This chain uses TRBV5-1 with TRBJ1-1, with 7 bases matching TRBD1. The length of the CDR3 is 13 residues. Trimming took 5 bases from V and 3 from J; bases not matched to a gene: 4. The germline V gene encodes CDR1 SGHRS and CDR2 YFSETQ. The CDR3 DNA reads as TGCGCCAGCAGACAGGGGACGGACACTGAAGCTTTCTTT. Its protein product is CASRQGTDTEAFF.

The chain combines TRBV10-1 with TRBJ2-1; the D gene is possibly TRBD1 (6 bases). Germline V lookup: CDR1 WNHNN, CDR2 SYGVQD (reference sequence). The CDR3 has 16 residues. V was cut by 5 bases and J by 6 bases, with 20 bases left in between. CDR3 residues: CASSLTGTGRSNEQFF. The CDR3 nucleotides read TGCGCCAGCAGTCTTACAGGGACGGGTCGGAGCAATGAGCAGTTCTTC.

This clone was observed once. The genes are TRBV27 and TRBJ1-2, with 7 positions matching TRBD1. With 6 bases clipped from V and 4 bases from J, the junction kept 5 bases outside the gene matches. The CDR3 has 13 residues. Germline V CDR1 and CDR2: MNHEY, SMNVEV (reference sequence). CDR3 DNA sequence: TGTGCCAGCAGCCCTACAGGGGCCTATGGCTACACCTTC. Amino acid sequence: CASSPTGAYGYTF.

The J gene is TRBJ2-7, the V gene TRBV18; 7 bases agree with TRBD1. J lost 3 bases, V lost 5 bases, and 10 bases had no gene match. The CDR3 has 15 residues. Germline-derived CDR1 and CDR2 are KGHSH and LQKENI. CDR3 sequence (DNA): TGTGCCAGCTCATCGACAGGGACACCGTACTACGAGCAGTACTTC. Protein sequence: CASSSTGTPYYEQYF.